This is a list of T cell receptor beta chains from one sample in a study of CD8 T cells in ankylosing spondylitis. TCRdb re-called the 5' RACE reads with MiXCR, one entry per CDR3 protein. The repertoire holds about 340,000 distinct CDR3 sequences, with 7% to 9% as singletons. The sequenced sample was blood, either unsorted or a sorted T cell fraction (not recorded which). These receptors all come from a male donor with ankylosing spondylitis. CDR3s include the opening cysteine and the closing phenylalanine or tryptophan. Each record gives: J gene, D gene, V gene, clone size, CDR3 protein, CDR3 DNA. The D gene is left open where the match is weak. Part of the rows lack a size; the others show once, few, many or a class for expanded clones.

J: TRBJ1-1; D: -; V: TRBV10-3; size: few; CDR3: CAISDRLNTEAFF; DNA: TGTGCCATCAGTGACAGGTTGAACACTGAAGCTTTCTTT
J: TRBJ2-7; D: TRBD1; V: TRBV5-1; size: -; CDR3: CASSGQGAGYEQYF; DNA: TGCGCCAGCAGCGGACAGGGGGCCGGTTACGAGCAGTACTTC
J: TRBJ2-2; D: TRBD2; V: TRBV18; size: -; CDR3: CASSPAGGTTGELFF; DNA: TGTGCCAGCTCACCTGCGGGAGGCACCACCGGGGAGCTGTTTTTT
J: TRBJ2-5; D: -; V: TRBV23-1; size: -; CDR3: CAGVEAAETQYF; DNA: TGCGCCGGTGTGGAGGCGGCAGAGACCCAGTACTTC
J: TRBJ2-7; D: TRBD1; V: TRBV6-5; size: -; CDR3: CASSYPHGQGSEEQYF; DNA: TGTGCCAGCAGTTACCCCCACGGACAGGGAAGCGAAGAGCAGTACTTC
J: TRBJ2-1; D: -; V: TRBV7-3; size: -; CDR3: CASSLGTERNEQFF; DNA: TGTGCCAGCAGCTTGGGCACGGAGAGGAATGAGCAGTTCTTC
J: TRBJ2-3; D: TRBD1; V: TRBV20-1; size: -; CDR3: CSARDTGTGYGDTQYF; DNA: TGCAGTGCTAGAGATACCGGGACAGGTTACGGGGATACGCAGTATTTT
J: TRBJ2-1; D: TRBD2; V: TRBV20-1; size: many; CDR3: CSAGGLAGYAEQFF; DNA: TGCAGTGCGGGCGGACTAGCGGGCTACGCTGAGCAGTTCTTC
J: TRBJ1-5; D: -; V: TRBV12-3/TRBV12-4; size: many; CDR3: CASSRRDGAMQPQHF; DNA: TGTGCCAGCAGCCGGCGGGACGGAGCCATGCAGCCCCAGCATTTT
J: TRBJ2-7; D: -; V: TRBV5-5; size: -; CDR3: CASSLGPESGQYF; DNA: TGTGCCAGCAGCTTGGGACCGGAAAGCGGGCAGTACTTC
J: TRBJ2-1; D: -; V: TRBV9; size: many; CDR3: CASSALGEYYNEQFF; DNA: TGTGCCAGCAGCGCACTAGGGGAATACTACAATGAGCAGTTCTTC
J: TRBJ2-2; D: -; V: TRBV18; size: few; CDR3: CASSPFIVTDLNTGELFF; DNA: TGTGCCAGCTCACCATTTATAGTGACCGACCTGAACACCGGGGAGCTGTTTTTT
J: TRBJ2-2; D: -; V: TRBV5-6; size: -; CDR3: CAISFGRPSGELFF; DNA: TGTGCCATCAGCTTTGGTCGCCCCTCCGGGGAGCTGTTTTTT
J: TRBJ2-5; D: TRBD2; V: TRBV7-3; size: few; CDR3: CASSLNGLAGETQYF; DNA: TGTGCCAGCAGCTTAAACGGTCTAGCGGGAGAGACCCAGTACTTC
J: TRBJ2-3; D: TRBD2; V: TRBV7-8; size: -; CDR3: CASSLRASGTGTDTQYF; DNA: TGTGCCAGCAGCCTAAGGGCTAGCGGGACCGGCACAGATACGCAGTATTTT
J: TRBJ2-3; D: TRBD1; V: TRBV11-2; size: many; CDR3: CASSRDAGTENEYF; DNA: TGTGCCAGCAGCCGCGATGCCGGGACAGAGAATGAGTATTTT
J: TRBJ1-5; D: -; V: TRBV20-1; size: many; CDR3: CSVRRGRGIIGNQPQHF; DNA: TGCAGTGTAAGACGGGGCAGGGGAATTATCGGCAATCAGCCCCAGCATTTT
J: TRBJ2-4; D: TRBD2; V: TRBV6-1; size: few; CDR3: CATSSERGAKNIQYF; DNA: TGTGCCACCTCGTCCGAGCGGGGGGCCAAAAACATTCAGTACTTC
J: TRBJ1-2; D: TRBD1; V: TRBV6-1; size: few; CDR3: CASRSGGQGMWGGYTF; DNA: TGTGCCAGCAGGTCCGGGGGACAGGGAATGTGGGGCGGCTACACCTTC
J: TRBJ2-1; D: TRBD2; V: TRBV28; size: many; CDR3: CASSLWTSSSEQFF; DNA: TGTGCCAGCAGTTTATGGACTAGCAGTTCTGAGCAGTTCTTC
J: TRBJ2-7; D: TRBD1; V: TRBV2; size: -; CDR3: CASSPPGTGLHEQYF; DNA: TGTGCCAGCAGTCCTCCCGGGACAGGGTTACACGAGCAGTACTTC
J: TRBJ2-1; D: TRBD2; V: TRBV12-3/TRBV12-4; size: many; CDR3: CASSLASSGISSYNEQFF; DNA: TGTGCCAGCAGTTTAGCGTCAAGCGGGATTAGCTCCTACAATGAGCAGTTCTTC
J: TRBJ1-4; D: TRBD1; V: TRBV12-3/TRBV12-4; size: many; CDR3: CASSGDRGDEKLFF; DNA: TGTGCCAGCAGCGGGGACAGGGGGGATGAAAAACTGTTTTTT
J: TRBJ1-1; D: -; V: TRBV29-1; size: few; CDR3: CSAAGATEAFF; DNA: TGCAGCGCTGCGGGGGCCACTGAAGCTTTCTTT
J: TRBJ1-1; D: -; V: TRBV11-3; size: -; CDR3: CASRSIFGKEMNTEAFF; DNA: TGTGCCAGCAGATCAATCTTCGGGAAGGAAATGAACACTGAAGCTTTCTTT
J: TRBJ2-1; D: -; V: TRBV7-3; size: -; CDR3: CASSSNFGAFEQFF; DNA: TGTGCCAGCAGCTCAAATTTCGGGGCGTTTGAGCAGTTCTTC
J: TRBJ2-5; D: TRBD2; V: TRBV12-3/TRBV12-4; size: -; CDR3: CASTTGTTQETKYF; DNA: TGTGCCAGCACGACCGGGACTACACAAGAGACCAAGTACTTC
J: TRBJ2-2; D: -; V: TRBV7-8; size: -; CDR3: CASSLGRFTGELFF; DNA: TGTGCCAGCAGCTTAGGACGGTTCACCGGGGAGCTGTTTTTT
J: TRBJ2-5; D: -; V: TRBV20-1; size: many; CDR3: CSARDLMTETQYF; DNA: TGCAGTGCCAGGGACCTCATGACTGAGACCCAGTACTTC
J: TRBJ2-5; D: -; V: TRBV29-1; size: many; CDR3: CSVSPTVGRGTQYF; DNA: TGCAGCGTTTCCCCGACAGTGGGGAGAGGGACCCAGTACTTC
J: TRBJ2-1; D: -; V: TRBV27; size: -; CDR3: CASNGGFGYNEQFF; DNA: TGTGCCAGCAATGGGGGATTTGGGTACAATGAGCAGTTCTTC
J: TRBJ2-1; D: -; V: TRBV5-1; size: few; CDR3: CASSWGPENNEQFF; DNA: TGCGCCAGCAGCTGGGGCCCAGAGAACAATGAGCAGTTCTTC
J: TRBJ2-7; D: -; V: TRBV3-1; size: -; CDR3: CASSQDRTRPDEQYF; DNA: TGTGCCAGCAGCCAAGATAGAACCCGACCGGACGAGCAGTACTTC
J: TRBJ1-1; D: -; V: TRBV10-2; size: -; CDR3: CASSGRDTLLNTEAFF; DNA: TGCGCCAGCAGTGGCCGGGACACCCTTTTGAACACTGAAGCTTTCTTT
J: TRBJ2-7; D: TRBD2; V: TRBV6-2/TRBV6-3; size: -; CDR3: CASRPLAGGSYEQYF; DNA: TGTGCCAGCAGACCCCTAGCGGGAGGGTCCTACGAGCAGTACTTC
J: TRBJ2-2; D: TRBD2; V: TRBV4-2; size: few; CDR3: CASSQEGGVSGELFF; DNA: TGTGCCAGCAGCCAAGAGGGGGGGGTCAGCGGGGAGCTGTTTTTT
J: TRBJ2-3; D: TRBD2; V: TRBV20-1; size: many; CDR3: CSASREWVAGVTQYF; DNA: TGCAGTGCTAGCAGGGAGTGGGTAGCGGGAGTTACGCAGTATTTT
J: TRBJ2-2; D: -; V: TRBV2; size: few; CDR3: CASSVGAGELFF; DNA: TGTGCCAGCAGTGTGGGGGCCGGGGAGCTGTTTTTT
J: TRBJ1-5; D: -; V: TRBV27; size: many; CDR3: CASSRSNQPQHF; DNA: TGTGCCAGCAGTCGAAGCAATCAGCCCCAGCATTTT
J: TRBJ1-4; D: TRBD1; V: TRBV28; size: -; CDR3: CASARTGGLEKLFF; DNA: TGTGCCAGCGCTAGGACAGGGGGTTTAGAAAAACTGTTTTTT
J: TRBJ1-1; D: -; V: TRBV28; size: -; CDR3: CASRWGRTEAFF; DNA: TGTGCCAGCAGGTGGGGGAGGACTGAAGCTTTCTTT
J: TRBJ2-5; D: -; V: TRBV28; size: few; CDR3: CASSRLTGHLRETQYF; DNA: TGTGCCAGCAGTCGCCTCACGGGACACCTCAGGGAGACCCAGTACTTC
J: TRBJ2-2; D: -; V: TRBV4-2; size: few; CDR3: CASSLSGGRNTGELFF; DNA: TGTGCCAGCAGCCTGAGCGGAGGAAGGAACACCGGGGAGCTGTTTTTT
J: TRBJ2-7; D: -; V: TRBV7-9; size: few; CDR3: CASSLVSGSGSYEQYF; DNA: TGTGCCAGCAGCTTAGTCAGTGGGAGTGGCTCCTACGAGCAGTACTTC
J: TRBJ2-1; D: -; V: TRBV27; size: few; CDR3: CASSFRGDISYNEQFF; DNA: TGTGCCAGCAGTTTTAGAGGGGACATATCCTACAATGAGCAGTTCTTC
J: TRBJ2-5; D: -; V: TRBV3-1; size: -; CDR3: CASSQGADLGTQYF; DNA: TGTGCCAGCAGCCAAGGTGCGGACCTTGGTACCCAGTACTTC
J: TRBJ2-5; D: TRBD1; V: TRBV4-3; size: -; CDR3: CASSQADRAQETQYF; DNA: TGCGCCAGCAGCCAAGCGGACAGGGCCCAAGAGACCCAGTACTTC
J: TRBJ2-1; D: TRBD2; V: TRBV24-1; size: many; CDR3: CATSDTGTSGRPSYNEQFF; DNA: TGTGCCACCAGTGATACCGGGACTAGCGGGAGACCATCCTACAATGAGCAGTTCTTC